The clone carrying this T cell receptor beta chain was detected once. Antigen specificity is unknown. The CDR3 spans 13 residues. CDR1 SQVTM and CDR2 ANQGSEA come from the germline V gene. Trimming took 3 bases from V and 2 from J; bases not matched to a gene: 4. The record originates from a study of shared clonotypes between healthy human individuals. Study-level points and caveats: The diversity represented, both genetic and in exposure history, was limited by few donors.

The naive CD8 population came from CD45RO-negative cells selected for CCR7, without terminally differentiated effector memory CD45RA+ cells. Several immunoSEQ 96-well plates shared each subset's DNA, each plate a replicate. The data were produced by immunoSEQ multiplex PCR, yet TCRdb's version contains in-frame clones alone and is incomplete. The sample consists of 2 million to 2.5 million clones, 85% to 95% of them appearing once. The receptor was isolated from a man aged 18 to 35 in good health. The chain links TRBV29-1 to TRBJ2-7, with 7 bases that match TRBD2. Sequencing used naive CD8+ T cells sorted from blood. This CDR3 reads CSVEATSPYEQYF. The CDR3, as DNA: TGCAGCGTTGAGGCGACTAGCCCCTACGAGCAGTACTTC.